The 7 T cell receptor beta chains below were found in one sample sequenced in a study of cytomegalovirus exposure and HLA in healthy donors. Primers included in the PCR were 60 Vbeta and 13 Jbeta primers. Clones were read by immunoSEQ multiplex PCR, and TCRdb kept only the in-frame ones, dropping some. This sample has tens of thousands of clones, with 80% to 90% found just once. The sample was PBMCs. All receptors derive from a woman aged 40 to 50 in good health and CMV-seropositive.

The chain joins TRBV5-5 to TRBJ1-2; no definite D call. Germline-derived CDR1 and CDR2 are SGHKS and YYEKEE (reference sequence). The CDR3 covers 14 residues. The V and J ends lost 0 bases and 7 bases respectively, with 13 bases between them. CDR3 in DNA: TGTGCCAGCAGCTTGGGGGTGGCTAGTGGTGGCTACACCTTC. Protein sequence: CASSLGVASGGYTF. Full variable domain (outside the CDR3, taken from reference TRBV5-5 and TRBJ1-2): DAGVTQSPTHLIKTRGQQVTLRCSPISGHKSVSWYQQVLGQGPQFIFQYYEKEERGRGNFPDRFSARQFPNYSSELNVNALLLGDSALYLCASSLGVASGGYTFGSGTRLTVV.

V and J are TRBV28 and TRBJ1-4; TRBD1 matches 9 bases. The V and J ends lost 6 bases and 2 bases, in that order; junction bases with no gene match: 4. The CDR3 totals 15 residues. The germline V gene has CDR1 MDHEN and CDR2 SYDVKM. CDR3 region: CASSLQGATNEKLFF. CDR3 coding DNA: TGTGCCAGCAGCTTACAGGGGGCTACTAATGAAAAACTGTTTTTT.

The V gene is TRBV7-2, the J gene TRBJ1-3; tentative D call: TRBD1 (5 bases). CDR1 is SGHTA, CDR2 FQGNSA, per germline. The CDR3 has 15 amino acids. The germline V and J ends were trimmed by 2 bases and 0 bases, with 8 bases remaining between them. The CDR3 protein is CASSLQGYSGNTIYF. CDR3 nucleotides: TGTGCCAGCAGCTTACAGGGTTACTCTGGAAACACCATATATTTT.

The CDR3 protein is CASSYRGSNYGYTF. The DNA of the CDR3 is TGTGCCAGCAGTTACAGGGGATCGAACTATGGCTACACCTTC. The chain couples TRBV6-5 to TRBJ1-2, with a possible D match to TRBD1 (5 bases). Germline values: CDR1 MNHEY, CDR2 SVGAGI. The ends were cut back, 2 bases at V and 2 bases at J, with 9 bases in the middle. The CDR3 runs to 14 residues.

V is TRBV5-1 and J is TRBJ2-2; D gene ambiguous. V was cut by 1 base and J by 4 bases, with 8 bases left in between. The V gene's germline CDR1 is SGHRS and CDR2 YFSETQ. The CDR3 totals 14 residues. The CDR3 here is CASSLLTGTGELFF. CDR3 bases: TGCGCCAGCAGCTTGTTGACTGGCACCGGGGAGCTGTTTTTT.

The chain uses TRBV9 and TRBJ2-1, with 9 nucleotides matching TRBD2. The CDR3 sequence is 16 residues long. Unmatched junction bases numbered 5, after V lost 0 bases and J lost 4 bases. Germline CDR1 SGDLS, CDR2 YYNGEE. CDR3 in amino acids: CASSVGGGGAYNEQFF. In DNA, the CDR3 is TGTGCCAGCAGCGTAGGGGGCGGGGGGGCATACAATGAGCAGTTCTTC.

The rearrangement joins TRBV5-1 to TRBJ1-1; D is perhaps TRBD1 (5 bases). Germline V gives CDR1 SGHRS, CDR2 YFSETQ. V lost 1 base, J lost 1 base, and 14 bases lay in between. This CDR3 region has 16 residues. CDR3 loop: CASSLMAGRGNTEAFF. CDR3 coding DNA: TGCGCCAGCAGCTTGATGGCAGGGCGGGGGAACACTGAAGCTTTCTTT. The full variable domain, in which reference TRBV5-1 and TRBJ1-1 provide the parts outside the CDR3, is KAGVTQTPRYLIKTRGQQVTLSCSPISGHRSVSWYQQTPGQGLQFLFEYFSETQRNKGNFPGRFSGRQFSNSRSEMNVSTLELGDSALYLCASSLMAGRGNTEAFFGQGTRLTVV.